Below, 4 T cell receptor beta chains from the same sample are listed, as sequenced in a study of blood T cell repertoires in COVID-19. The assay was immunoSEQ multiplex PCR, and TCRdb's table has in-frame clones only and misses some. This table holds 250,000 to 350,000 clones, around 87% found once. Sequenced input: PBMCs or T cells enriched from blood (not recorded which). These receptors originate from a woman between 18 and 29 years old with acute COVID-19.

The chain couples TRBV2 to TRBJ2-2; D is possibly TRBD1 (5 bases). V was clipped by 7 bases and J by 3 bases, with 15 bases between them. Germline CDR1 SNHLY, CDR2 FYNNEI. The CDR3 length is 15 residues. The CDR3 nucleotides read TGTGCCAGCACCCCCCCCGCAGGGTACACCGGGGAGCTGTTTTTT. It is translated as CASTPPAGYTGELFF.

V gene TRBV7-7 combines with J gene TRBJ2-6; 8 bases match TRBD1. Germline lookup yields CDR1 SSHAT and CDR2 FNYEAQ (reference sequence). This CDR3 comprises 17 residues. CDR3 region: CAILRTGKYSGANVLTF. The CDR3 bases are TGTGCTATCCTCCGGACAGGGAAATACTCTGGGGCCAACGTCCTGACTTTC.

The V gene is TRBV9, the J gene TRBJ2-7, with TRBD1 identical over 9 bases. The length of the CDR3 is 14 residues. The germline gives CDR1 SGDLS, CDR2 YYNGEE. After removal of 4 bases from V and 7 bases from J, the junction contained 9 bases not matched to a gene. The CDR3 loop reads CASSIGQGSREQYF. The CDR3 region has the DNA TGTGCCAGCAGCATCGGACAGGGGTCGAGAGAGCAGTACTTC.

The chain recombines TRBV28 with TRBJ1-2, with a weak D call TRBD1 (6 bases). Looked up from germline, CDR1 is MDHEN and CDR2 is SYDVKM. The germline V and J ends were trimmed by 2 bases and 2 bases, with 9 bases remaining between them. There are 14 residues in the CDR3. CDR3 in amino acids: CASSLTGNNYGYTF. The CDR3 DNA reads TGTGCCAGCAGTTTAACAGGGAACAACTATGGCTACACCTTC.